This T cell receptor beta chain is drawn from a study of B cell selection in AIRE deficiency. The study, taken as a whole, reports: TCRbeta-only data showed around 39% of shared healthy Treg sequences in healthy Tconv.

Sequencing was performed with immunoSEQ multiplex PCR; in TCRdb, only in-frame clones are kept and a portion is missing. The sample records fewer than 30,000 clones, around 95% being singletons. The sorted conventional CD4 T cells were gated as CD4+CD127+. This clone was seen a single time. Its antigen remains unknown. The source of this sequence is a human donor in good health. The sequenced sample was CD4+CD127+ conventional T cells sorted from PBMCs.

Here the CDR3 reads CASKKGGGTDTQYF. CDR3 nucleotides: TGTGCCAGTAAGAAAGGGGGAGGGACAGATACGCAGTATTTT. The chain uses TRBV19 and TRBJ2-3, with a possible D match to TRBD2 (7 bases). The CDR3 is made up of 14 amino acids. Trimming took off 7 bases at V and 3 bases at J, with 14 bases between the two ends. Germline V gene sequence: CDR1 LNHDA, CDR2 SQIVND (reference sequence).